The sequence of this TCR beta chain was determined in a study of OX40 agonist ivuxolimab in advanced cancers. General study findings and limits: Still undetermined is the antigen specificity of the expanded peripheral T cells. In the 0.1 to 3.0 mg/kg range, CD4+ and CD8+ blood T cells had expanded clonally by week 6.

V lost 5 bases and J lost 7, with 20 bases in between. Germline CDR1 and CDR2: LNHDA and SQIVND (reference sequence). The CDR3 consists of 15 residues. Some clones are missing from TCRdb's copy, which holds only in-frame ones; the method was immunoSEQ multiplex PCR. The sample lists 65,000 or so clones, roughly 89% occurring once. A note on this clone: Its cognate antigen is unknown.

This receptor was identified in an adult with an advanced solid tumor such as melanoma, head and neck, liver or kidney cancer. This specimen was CD4+ or CD8+ T cells sorted from blood, taken in a trial of the OX40 agonist ivuxolimab. The gene calls are TRBV19 and TRBJ1-2; D is possibly TRBD1 (5 bases). CDR3 loop: CASSPLSRDRSGYTF. The DNA for the CDR3 is TGTGCCAGTAGTCCCCTTAGCCGGGACCGCTCTGGCTACACCTTC. Looking up the rest from reference TRBV19 and TRBJ1-2 gives the full variable domain: DGGITQSPKYLFRKEGQNVTLSCEQNLNHDAMYWYRQDPGQGLRLIYYSQIVNDFQKGDIAEGYSVSREKKESFPLTVTSAQKNPTAFYLCASSPLSRDRSGYTFGSGTRLTVV.